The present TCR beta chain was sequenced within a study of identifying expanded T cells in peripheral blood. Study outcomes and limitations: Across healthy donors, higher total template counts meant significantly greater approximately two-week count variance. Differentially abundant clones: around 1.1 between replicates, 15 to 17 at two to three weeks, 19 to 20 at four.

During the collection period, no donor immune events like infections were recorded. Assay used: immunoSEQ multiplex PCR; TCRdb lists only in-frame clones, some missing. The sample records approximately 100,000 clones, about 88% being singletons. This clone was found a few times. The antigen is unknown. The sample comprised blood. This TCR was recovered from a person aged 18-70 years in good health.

CDR3 nucleotide sequence: TGTGCCAGCAGCCAAGATGAGGCTAGCGAGCAGTACTTC. Translating gives CASSQDEASEQYF. This chain connects TRBV4-2 to TRBJ2-7; D not resolved. V was clipped by 0 bases and J by 6 bases, with 9 bases between them. The CDR3 has 13 amino acids. Germline CDR1 and CDR2: LGHNA and YNFKEQ.